This record looks at one T cell receptor (beta chain) sequence and its context. Its cognate antigen has yet to be identified. No much larger clonotype is one base removed from it; base qualities were not supplied. This sample was taken from a study of blood T cell repertoires in COVID-19 (dated by TCRdb to 2018 to 2021). Study-wide context: Samples covering the acute and convalescent phases of COVID-19 were provided by collaborators in the United States, Italy and Spain. Nearly every sample came with metadata listing a de-identified subject ID, COVID-19 status, age in years and sex. The samples were drawn from the first 160 participants of the ongoing ImmuneRACE study and from some 1,300 subjects provided by 6 global collaborators. Where available, HLA class I and class II types were obtained from metadata supplied by the sample provider rather than from assay-based typing. The material from the prospective study consisted of cDNA or gDNA derived from T cells, B-cell-depleted T cells, or PBMCs. The repertoires were made available in a free public database intended to serve as a resource for research on the immune response to SARS-CoV-2. Subjects who had been exposed to COVID-19, were actively infected with it, or had recovered from it provided the deeply sampled blood TCRbeta repertoires that made up the dataset.

The immunoSEQ Assay, a bias-controlled multiplex PCR, was used to amplify TCRbeta CDR3 regions from genomic DNA. On the authors' methods: The number of nucleated cells in each sample was estimated from the amplification of reference gene primers within the assay. Sequence reads were collapsed and filtered to measure the absolute abundance of every unique TCRbeta CDR3 rearrangement. For each sample, productive Simpson clonality was calculated as the square root of Simpson's diversity index across productive rearrangements. TCRdb provides this immuneACCESS table in a form limited to in-frame rearrangements. Some clones are lacking; in checked studies, under half of them reflect an unresolved V gene, and why the rest are absent is not known. D and trimming were read from the DNA, whereas the V and J calls and clone size are those reported in that table. Within this sample are under 300,000 clones, with approximately 80% of them counted one time only. Clones ranked in the top ten supply more than 8% of the sample.

Collaborating institutions collected whole blood in K2EDTA tubes following their own protocols. For TCRbeta analysis, collaborators shipped samples as frozen whole blood, isolated PBMCs, or DNA extracted from either of those sample types. The CDR3 numbers 14 residues from cysteine through phenylalanine. Here the CDR3 DNA is all that survives: 42 bases in frame from base 1. Via the germline V gene, CDR1 is KGHSH and CDR2 LQKENI. V and J lose 1 base and 1 base, and a span of 7 bases separates them. What the research found in general, with its limitations: The amount of clinical and demographic metadata varied by source and participant and was provided uncurated.

Sequenced input: peripheral blood. The clonotype comes from a woman of 80 years or more with acute or convalescent COVID-19. The V gene is TRBV18 and the J gene is TRBJ2-5; TRBD1 is a weak D gene call, 6 bases matching. Read as DNA, the sequence is TGTGCCAGCTCACCACTCAGGGGCCAAGAGACCCAGTACTTC. Its protein product is CASSPLRGQETQYF.